A single sample gave rise to the 8 T cell receptor beta chains below, sequenced in a study of T cells after yellow fever vaccination. TCRdb processed the 5' RACE reads anew with MiXCR; each CDR3 protein has one entry. The sample lists roughly 330,000 distinct CDR3 sequences, about 6.9% occurring once. The sequencing used PBMCs, collected more than 40 days after the first yellow fever vaccination. The receptors were sampled from a man aged 18 to 30 who received the YFV17D yellow fever vaccine.

In this sample, this clonotype turned up a few times. The J gene is TRBJ1-1, the V gene TRBV14, with D perhaps TRBD1 (6 bases). CDR1 is SGHDN, CDR2 FVKESK, per germline. The CDR3 sequence is 17 residues long. Trimming took off 2 bases at V and 4 bases at J, with 20 bases between the two ends. CDR3 DNA sequence: TGTGCCAGCAGCCAAACGGCGTTAAGGAGGGGGGGCACTGAAGCTTTCTTT. It codes for CASSQTALRRGGTEAFF.

This clonotype has a handful of counts. The chain recombines TRBV4-1 with TRBJ2-5, with unresolved D. The V and J ends lost 0 bases and 4 bases respectively, with 9 bases between them. Germline CDR1 and CDR2: MGHRA and YSYEKL. CDR3 length: 14 residues. The CDR3 reads CASSQESFRETQYF. The CDR3 DNA follows: TGCGCCAGCAGCCAAGAGAGTTTTCGAGAGACCCAGTACTTC.

Only a few counts were recorded for this clonotype. This chain joins TRBV4-1 and TRBJ2-3; no clear D gene. Trimming pared 5 bases from V and 2 bases from J, leaving 8 bases between. This CDR3 has 13 residues. The germline V gene has CDR1 MGHRA and CDR2 YSYEKL. This CDR3 is CASSTHYTDTQYF. The DNA of the CDR3 is TGCGCCAGCAGCACCCACTACACAGATACGCAGTATTTT.

In this sample, this clonotype turned up a few times. V and J are TRBV5-4 and TRBJ1-1, with TRBD1 identical over 8 bases. V shed 0 bases and J 1 base; nucleotides not matched to a gene: 14. Germline V gene lookup returns CDR1 SGHNT and CDR2 YYREEE (reference sequence). The CDR3 runs 19 residues. The chain's CDR3 is CASSLDPRGAGGPNTEAFF. CDR3 nucleotides: TGTGCCAGCAGCTTGGATCCTCGTGGGGCAGGGGGCCCGAACACTGAAGCTTTCTTT.

This clonotype was recorded at least ten times. The chain couples TRBV7-9 to TRBJ2-1; unclear D gene. Germline V gene sequence: CDR1 SEHNR, CDR2 FQNEAQ (reference sequence). Trimming removed 0 bases at V and 8 bases at J, with 14 bases between. The CDR3 is 15 residues long. The CDR3 reads CASSLAGNAAHEQFF. The CDR3 nucleotides read TGTGCCAGCAGCTTAGCAGGGAACGCCGCTCATGAGCAGTTCTTC.

This clonotype was seen more than once but under ten times. The chain carries TRBV18 and TRBJ2-4; D remains ambiguous. CDR1 and CDR2 (germline): KGHSH, LQKENI. CDR3 size: 13 residues. Trimming removed 3 bases from V and 7 bases from J, with 10 bases in between. CDR3 loop: CASSPTQENIQYF. The CDR3 DNA reads TGTGCCAGCTCACCTACGCAGGAGAACATTCAGTACTTC.

This clonotype was seen a handful of times. The chain combines TRBV6-4 with TRBJ2-3; D possibly uses TRBD1 or TRBD2 (5 bases each). V lost 4 bases, J lost 5 bases, and 10 bases lay in between. The CDR3 totals 13 residues. The germline CDR1 and CDR2 sequences are MRHNA and SNTAGT. In DNA, the CDR3 is TGTGCCAGCAGTGGCCAGAGGGGAGATACGCAGTATTTT. It specifies CASSGQRGDTQYF.

This clonotype was counted a few times. The chain combines TRBV4-3 with TRBJ2-2; 8 bases map to TRBD1. This CDR3 contains 16 residues. Germline V gene data show CDR1 as LGHNA and CDR2 as YSLEER. The trim removed 4 bases at V and 1 base at J, leaving 5 bases unmatched. The CDR3 sequence: CASSPRDRRNTGELFF. DNA for the CDR3: TGCGCCAGCAGCCCACGGGACAGGAGGAACACCGGGGAGCTGTTTTTT.